Listed below are T cell receptor beta chains from one sample, sequenced in a study of siplizumab effects on memory and regulatory T cells. This table comes from immunoSEQ multiplex PCR, and its TCRdb copy is limited to in-frame clones, with some not included. The sample carries about 100,000 clones, about 95% recorded once. Material: non-Treg CD4+ T cells sorted from blood. These receptors originate from a human donor in good health. CDR3s include the opening cysteine and the closing phenylalanine or tryptophan. D genes are given only for firm matches. Expanded clones are given a class, and other clones once, few, many or no size at all.

size	D	V	J	DNA	CDR3
.	TRBD1	TRBV6-4	TRBJ1-5	TGTGCCAGCGGTGAGGGGGCAGGACAGCCCCAGCATTTT	CASGEGAGQPQHF
.	.	TRBV4-1	TRBJ1-1	TGCGCCAGCAGCCAAGATCCGGGCGGGACTCGGGCCAACGAGGCTGAAGCTTTCTTT	CASSQDPGGTRANEAEAFF
.	TRBD1	TRBV2	TRBJ1-4	TGTGCCAGCAGTGAGGGGACAGGGACTGGAGAAAAACTGTTTTTT	CASSEGTGTGEKLFF
.	TRBD1	TRBV7-9	TRBJ1-2	TGTGCCAGCAGCTTGGGGACAGGGTTAGGCTATGGCTACACCTTC	CASSLGTGLGYGYTF
.	.	TRBV9	TRBJ1-2	TGTGCCAGCAGCGTTGAGGGGTACTATGGCTACACCTTC	CASSVEGYYGYTF
.	.	TRBV7-3	TRBJ2-6	TGTGCCAGCAGCTTAATTCCGCCAGGGGATAACTCTGGGGCCAACGTCCTGACTTTC	CASSLIPPGDNSGANVLTF
.	TRBD2	TRBV27	TRBJ2-3	TGTGCCAGCAGTTTATGGGCTAGCGGGCGCACAGATACGCAGTATTTT	CASSLWASGRTDTQYF
.	TRBD1	TRBV5-5	TRBJ1-5	TGTGCCAGCAGCCGACAGGGAGGAAGCAATCAGCCCCAGCATTTT	CASSRQGGSNQPQHF
once	TRBD1	TRBV29-1	TRBJ2-3	TGCAGCGTTGAAAGTGGACAGGGCGTCACAGATACGCAGTATTTT	CSVESGQGVTDTQYF
.	.	TRBV5-1	TRBJ1-1	TGCGCCAGCAGCAAACGCGGGAAGGTGGCTGAAGCTTTCTTT	CASSKRGKVAEAFF
.	TRBD2	TRBV18	TRBJ2-3	TGTGCCAGCTCATACTGGGGACTAGCGGGAGGATCAGATACGCAGTATTTT	CASSYWGLAGGSDTQYF
.	.	TRBV5-4	TRBJ1-6	TGTGCCAGCAGCAAGGAGCCGGGTACGAATTCACCCCTCCACTTT	CASSKEPGTNSPLHF
.	TRBD1	TRBV27	TRBJ2-7	TGTGCCAGCAGTACCCCCCTGGGGGACAGTATCTACGAGCAGTACTTC	CASSTPLGDSIYEQYF
.	.	TRBV5-4	TRBJ1-2	TGTGCCAGCAGCTTGGGGGGGGGCCCCTCTACCTTTTATGGCTACACCTTC	CASSLGGGPSTFYGYTF
.	.	TRBV12-5	TRBJ2-1	TGTGCTAGTGTCTTTGGTATAGGGGCCTCCTACAATGAGCAGTTCTTC	CASVFGIGASYNEQFF
.	TRBD2	TRBV28	TRBJ2-7	TGTGCCAGCAGTGGGGTTTTAGCGGGAGCATACGAGCAGTACTTC	CASSGVLAGAYEQYF
.	.	TRBV27	TRBJ1-4	TGTGCCAGTCCCCTAGTAGGGTGGGAAAAACTGTTTTTT	CASPLVGWEKLFF
.	TRBD1	TRBV23-1	TRBJ1-2	TGCGCCAGCAGTCAATCAGGGGACAGGGGGGGTGGCTACACCTTC	CASSQSGDRGGGYTF
.	TRBD2	TRBV7-7	TRBJ2-1	TGTGCTAGCTCCAGAGCGGGAGGGAACAATGAGCAGTTCTTC	CASSRAGGNNEQFF
.	TRBD1	TRBV18	TRBJ2-7	TGTGCCAGCTCACCTCGGACAGGGGGCGAGCAGTACTTC	CASSPRTGGEQYF
.	TRBD2	TRBV5-5	TRBJ2-1	TGTGCCAGCAGCCTCCGCATGACTACTAGCGGCTACAATGAGCAGTTCTTC	CASSLRMTTSGYNEQFF
.	.	TRBV6-4	TRBJ2-3	TGTGCCAGCAGTGAGGACGACACAGATACGCAGTATTTT	CASSEDDTDTQYF
.	.	TRBV30	TRBJ2-4	TGTGCCTGGAGTTCAGGTCAGGGAGAGTACTTC	CAWSSGQGEYF
.	.	TRBV2	TRBJ2-7	TGTGCCAGCAGTGAAGCGGTTCAGGGCTACGAGCAGTACTTC	CASSEAVQGYEQYF
.	TRBD1	TRBV20-1	TRBJ2-1	TGCAGTGCTCATCAGGGGGATGAGCAGTTCTTC	CSAHQGDEQFF
.	.	TRBV6-5	TRBJ2-3	TGTGCCAGCAGTTATGGACTGAACACAGATACGCAGTATTTT	CASSYGLNTDTQYF
.	TRBD1	TRBV18	TRBJ1-4	TGTGCCAGCTCACACGGGGACAGGGGGCCCGGAGAAAAACTGTTTTTT	CASSHGDRGPGEKLFF
.	TRBD1	TRBV5-1	TRBJ1-1	TGCGCCAGCAGCCTCGACAGGGGTGGGACTGAAGCTTTCTTT	CASSLDRGGTEAFF
.	.	TRBV9	TRBJ2-7	TGTGCCAGCAGCGTAGATACAGGGCATCGGGACGAGCAGTACTTC	CASSVDTGHRDEQYF
.	TRBD2	TRBV19	TRBJ2-7	TGTGCCAGTAGTACGCGGACTAGCGCATCCTACGAGCAGTACTTC	CASSTRTSASYEQYF
.	.	TRBV5-1	TRBJ2-2	TGCGCCAGCAGGCTGGGGGAGCCCACCGGGGAGCTGTTTTTT	CASRLGEPTGELFF
.	TRBD1	TRBV28	TRBJ1-5	TGTGCCAGCAGGAAACCGACAGGGCGGACCCAGCATTTT	CASRKPTGRTQHF
once	TRBD1	TRBV9	TRBJ1-4	TGTGCCAGCAGCGCTACGACAGGGGGTAATGAAAAACTGTTTTTT	CASSATTGGNEKLFF